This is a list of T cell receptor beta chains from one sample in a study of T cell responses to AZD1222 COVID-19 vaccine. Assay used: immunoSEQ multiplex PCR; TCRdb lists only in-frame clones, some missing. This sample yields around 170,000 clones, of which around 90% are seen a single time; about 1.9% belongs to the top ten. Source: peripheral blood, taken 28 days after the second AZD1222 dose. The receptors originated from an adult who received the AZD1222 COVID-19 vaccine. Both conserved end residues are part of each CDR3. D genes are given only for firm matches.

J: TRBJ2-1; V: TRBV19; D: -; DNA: TGTGCCAGTAGTATACGTCAGGGACGATCGGGCGATGAGCAGTTCTTC; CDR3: CASSIRQGRSGDEQFF
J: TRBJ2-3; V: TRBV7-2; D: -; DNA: TGTGCCAGCAGCTACGGGGGAGCAGATACGCAGTATTTT; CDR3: CASSYGGADTQYF
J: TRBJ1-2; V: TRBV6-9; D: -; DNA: TGTGCCAGCAGAACTAGGCATTATGGCTACACCTTC; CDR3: CASRTRHYGYTF
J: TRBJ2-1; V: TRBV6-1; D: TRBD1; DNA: TGTGCCAGCAGTGTAACCGGGACAGGTGGCCACAATGAGCAGTTCTTC; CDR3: CASSVTGTGGHNEQFF
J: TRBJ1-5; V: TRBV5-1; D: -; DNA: TGCGCCAGCAGCAGTGGGGCGATCAATCAGCCCCAGCATTTT; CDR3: CASSSGAINQPQHF
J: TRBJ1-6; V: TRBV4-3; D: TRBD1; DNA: TGCGCCAGCAGCCAGGGTGGACAGGGGGCTTCACCCCTCCACTTT; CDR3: CASSQGGQGASPLHF
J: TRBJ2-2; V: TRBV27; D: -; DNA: TGTGCCAGCAGTGGGACCAACACCGGGGAGCTGTTTTTT; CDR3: CASSGTNTGELFF
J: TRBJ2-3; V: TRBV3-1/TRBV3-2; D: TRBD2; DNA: TGTGCCAGCAGCCACGCAAGAGGAACAAGCGGGGACACAGATACGCAGTATTTT; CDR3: CASSHARGTSGDTDTQYF
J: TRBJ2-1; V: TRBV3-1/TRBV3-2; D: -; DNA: TGTGCCAGCAGCCCTCCGTCCAGCGCCGCTCACTACAATGAGCAGTTCTTC; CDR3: CASSPPSSAAHYNEQFF
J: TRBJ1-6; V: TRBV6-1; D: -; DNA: TGTGCCAGCAGTGAAGAATTTGGCGAGCGAGGGTCACCCCTCCACTTT; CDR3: CASSEEFGERGSPLHF
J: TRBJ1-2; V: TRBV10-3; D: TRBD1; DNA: TGTGCCATCTGGGGGACAGGGAGATGGGATGGCTACACCTTC; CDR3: CAIWGTGRWDGYTF
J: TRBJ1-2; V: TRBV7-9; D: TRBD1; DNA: TGTGCCAGCAGCTTAGGGCGACAGGGAGATGGCTACACCTTC; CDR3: CASSLGRQGDGYTF
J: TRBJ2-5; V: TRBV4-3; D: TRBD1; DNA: TGCGCCAGCAGCCTAGGACAGGGGCAGGTAGAGACCCAGTACTTC; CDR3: CASSLGQGQVETQYF
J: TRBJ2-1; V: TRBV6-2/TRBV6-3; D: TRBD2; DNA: TGTGCCAGCAGTTCTCTAGCGGGATTCTACAATGAGCAGTTCTTC; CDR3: CASSSLAGFYNEQFF
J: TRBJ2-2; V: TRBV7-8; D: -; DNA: TGTGCCAGCAGCCCAATAAAAATACGTACTAAGGCCCCTATAAGCGGCCACACCGGGGAGCTGTTTTTT; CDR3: CASSPIKIRTKAPISGHTGELFF
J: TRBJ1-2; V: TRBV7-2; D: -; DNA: TGTGCCAGCAGCTTGGGCGACAGTCCGGTAATCGGCTACACCTTC; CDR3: CASSLGDSPVIGYTF
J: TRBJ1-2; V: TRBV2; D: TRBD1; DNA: TGTGCCAGCAGTGAAGGGGCGACAGGGGTTAGAGGATACACCTTC; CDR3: CASSEGATGVRGYTF
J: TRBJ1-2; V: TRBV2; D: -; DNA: TGTGCCAGCAGTGCGGCCGGGGATGGCTACACCTTC; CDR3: CASSAAGDGYTF
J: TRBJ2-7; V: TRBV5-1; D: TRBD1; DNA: TGCGCCAGCAGCGTCCAGGGGGCCGGCTACGAGCAGTACTTC; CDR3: CASSVQGAGYEQYF
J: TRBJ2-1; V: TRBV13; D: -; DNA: TGTGCCAGCAGCTTAGAAGCATATCAGGACAATGAGCAGTTCTTC; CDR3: CASSLEAYQDNEQFF
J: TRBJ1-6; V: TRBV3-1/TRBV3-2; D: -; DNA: TGTGCCAGCAGCCTGGGCGGTGGGGCGGCCTATAATTCACCCCTCCACTTT; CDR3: CASSLGGGAAYNSPLHF
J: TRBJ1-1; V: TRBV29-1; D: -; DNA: TGCAGCGTTGACTATCCGGGACTCTTGAACACTGAAGCTTTCTTT; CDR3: CSVDYPGLLNTEAFF
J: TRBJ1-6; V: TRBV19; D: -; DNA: TGTGCCAGCTCCGAGACGAACAATTCACCCCTCCACTTT; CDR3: CASSETNNSPLHF